A few counts support the clone carrying this TCR beta chain. These data belong to a study of blood T cells in healthy people across ages. CDR1 is MNHNS and CDR2 is SASEGT in the germline V gene. V lost 7 bases to trimming and J lost 4 bases, with 16 bases between them. There are 14 residues in the CDR3. The second PCR ran roughly 7 to 12 cycles with a sample-barcoded 5' primer and J-beta primers. Each CDR3 protein gets one entry after TCRdb re-called the 5' RACE reads with MiXCR. The repertoire holds 1.5 million to 1.8 million distinct CDR3 sequences, with roughly 43% as singletons. Sequenced: blood. The TCR originated in a woman between 18 and 29 years old in good health. V usage is TRBV6-1 and J usage is TRBJ1-2, with D hard to call. The CDR3 here is CASIEEPILYGYTF. DNA for the CDR3: TGTGCCAGCATAGAGGAGCCGATCCTCTATGGCTACACCTTC.